This T cell receptor (beta chain) comes out of a study of shared clonotypes between healthy human individuals. Study summary: The donors, two women and a few men, were aged 18 to 49. Overall study results and limits: Clonotypes not shared had lower generation probabilities than those common to all four donors.

The data were produced by immunoSEQ multiplex PCR, yet TCRdb's version contains in-frame clones alone and is incomplete. This sample has about 1 million clones, with about three quarters found just once. Recent acute infections and vaccinations were absent in the healthy HIV-negative adult donors. This clone was found once. Antigen specificity is unknown. Its ends do not fully match the called genes, so a read error is possible. Additional DNA sequences in this sample encode the identical CDR3. The clonotype originates from a man aged 18 to 30 in good health. The sample consisted of memory CD4+ T cells sorted from blood. The subset: CD45RA-negative fraction.

In DNA, the CDR3 is TGTGCCTGGAGTGGCATGAGTCAGCCCCAGCATTTC. This sequence encodes CAWSGMSQPQHF. V and J are TRBV30 and TRBJ1-5; D is uncertain. This CDR3 region has 12 residues. Germline V gene sequence: CDR1 GTSNPN, CDR2 SVGIG (reference sequence).